Reported below is one TCR beta chain. What it binds is unknown. This sample was included in a study of cytomegalovirus exposure and HLA in healthy donors. Study background: Within an early data release were about 85 million unique TCRs drawn from HLA-typed donors. Clustering assigned over 70% of the roughly 400 genotyped donors to the Caucasian-associated ancestry cluster.

Points from the study as a whole: Owing to their indistinguishability, certain V segments, notably TRBV6-2 and TRBV6-3, were excluded.

The study ran its PCR with 60 Vbeta and 13 Jbeta primers. Profiling relied on immunoSEQ multiplex PCR, and the TCRdb table lists in-frame clones only, not all of them. The repertoire includes about 200,000 clones, about 85% of them detected once, and approximately 1.1% sits in the top ten. The CDR3 totals 16 residues. The germline V gene encodes CDR1 SEHNR and CDR2 FQNEAQ (reference sequence). Losses at the gene ends were 1 base for V and 1 base for J; bases not matched to a gene: 4. The sequence derives from a boy between 2 and 10 years old in good health and CMV-seronegative. The chain recombines TRBV7-9 with TRBJ1-1; 9 bases line up with TRBD1. Sequences were obtained from PBMCs. CDR3 residues: CASSLDPGQGNTEAFF. The CDR3 nucleotides are TGTGCCAGCAGCTTAGATCCGGGACAGGGGAACACTGAAGCTTTCTTT.